The rows below give T cell receptor beta chains drawn from one sample of a study of blood T cell repertoires in COVID-19. Profiling relied on immunoSEQ multiplex PCR, and the TCRdb table lists in-frame clones only, not all of them. Among over 100,000 clones, 70% to 80% were seen once, and the ten largest hold around 3.9%. Sample: peripheral blood. All receptors derive from a woman aged 80 or over with acute or convalescent COVID-19. The CDR3 runs from the conserved cysteine through the conserved F or W. Fields, in order: clone size, D gene, CDR3 length, J gene, V gene, CDR3 protein, CDR3 DNA. D genes are given only for firm matches. Clone size, where shown, is once, few, many, or a class for clones that have expanded.

clone size: .
D gene: TRBD1
CDR3 length: 15
J gene: TRBJ1-2
V gene: TRBV6-5
CDR3 protein: CASSYTSQGAVGYTF
CDR3 DNA: TGTGCCAGCAGTTACACCTCACAGGGGGCAGTAGGCTACACCTTC

clone size: .
D gene: .
CDR3 length: 16
J gene: TRBJ2-6
V gene: TRBV6-6
CDR3 protein: CASSYPQGSGANVLTF
CDR3 DNA: TGTGCCAGCAGTTACCCTCAGGGCTCTGGGGCCAACGTCCTGACTTTC

clone size: .
D gene: TRBD1
CDR3 length: 14
J gene: TRBJ1-2
V gene: TRBV4-2
CDR3 protein: CASSRRQGAGGYTF
CDR3 DNA: TGTGCCAGCAGCCGACGACAGGGGGCTGGTGGCTACACCTTC

clone size: .
D gene: .
CDR3 length: 14
J gene: TRBJ2-2
V gene: TRBV2
CDR3 protein: CASSRKGDTGELFF
CDR3 DNA: TGTGCCAGCAGCAGGAAAGGGGACACCGGGGAGCTGTTTTTT

clone size: few
D gene: .
CDR3 length: 13
J gene: TRBJ2-1
V gene: TRBV19
CDR3 protein: CASSPHRDNEQFF
CDR3 DNA: TGTGCCAGTAGTCCCCACAGGGACAATGAGCAGTTCTTC

clone size: .
D gene: TRBD1
CDR3 length: 15
J gene: TRBJ1-1
V gene: TRBV28
CDR3 protein: CASRKYTRGKTEAFF
CDR3 DNA: TGTGCCAGCAGGAAGTATACCAGGGGGAAAACTGAAGCTTTCTTT

clone size: .
D gene: .
CDR3 length: 14
J gene: TRBJ1-1
V gene: TRBV15
CDR3 protein: CATSKEGGNTEAFF
CDR3 DNA: TGTGCCACCAGCAAAGAGGGGGGAAACACTGAAGCTTTCTTT

clone size: .
D gene: TRBD1
CDR3 length: 17
J gene: TRBJ1-2
V gene: TRBV18
CDR3 protein: CASSPTTGGLTNYGYTF
CDR3 DNA: TGTGCCAGCTCACCGACCACAGGGGGCTTAACGAACTATGGCTACACCTTC

clone size: .
D gene: TRBD1
CDR3 length: 14
J gene: TRBJ1-3
V gene: TRBV6-5
CDR3 protein: CASSTRGVGNTIYF
CDR3 DNA: TGTGCCAGCAGTACCAGGGGGGTCGGGAACACCATATATTTT

clone size: .
D gene: .
CDR3 length: 15
J gene: TRBJ1-5
V gene: TRBV15
CDR3 protein: CATSRDDSSNQPQHF
CDR3 DNA: TGTGCCACCAGCAGAGATGACAGTAGCAATCAGCCCCAGCATTTT

clone size: .
D gene: .
CDR3 length: 15
J gene: TRBJ2-7
V gene: TRBV21-1
CDR3 protein: CASSKILRESYEQYF
CDR3 DNA: TGTGCCAGCAGCAAAATCCTGCGGGAGTCGTACGAGCAGTACTTC

clone size: .
D gene: TRBD2
CDR3 length: 15
J gene: TRBJ2-1
V gene: TRBV29-1
CDR3 protein: CSVSGAGGRVNEQFF
CDR3 DNA: TGCAGCGTTTCCGGAGCGGGGGGGCGGGTCAATGAGCAGTTCTTC

clone size: .
D gene: .
CDR3 length: 14
J gene: TRBJ2-7
V gene: TRBV7-2
CDR3 protein: CASSLDAGLYEQYF
CDR3 DNA: TGTGCCAGCAGCTTAGACGCAGGATTGTACGAGCAGTACTTC

clone size: .
D gene: TRBD1
CDR3 length: 16
J gene: TRBJ2-2
V gene: TRBV7-3
CDR3 protein: CASRTRTGENTGELFF
CDR3 DNA: TGTGCCAGTAGGACCCGAACAGGGGAAAACACCGGGGAGCTGTTTTTT

clone size: once
D gene: TRBD2
CDR3 length: 15
J gene: TRBJ2-7
V gene: TRBV6-2/TRBV6-3
CDR3 protein: CASSGSSGGSYEQYF
CDR3 DNA: TGTGCCAGCAGTGGCTCTAGCGGGGGATCCTACGAGCAGTACTTC

clone size: .
D gene: .
CDR3 length: 12
J gene: TRBJ1-1
V gene: TRBV4-1
CDR3 protein: CASSLTGAEAFF
CDR3 DNA: TGCGCCAGCAGCCTGACAGGAGCCGAAGCTTTCTTT

clone size: .
D gene: TRBD1
CDR3 length: 17
J gene: TRBJ2-7
V gene: TRBV5-1
CDR3 protein: CASSLGDWGTGIEEQYF
CDR3 DNA: TGCGCCAGCAGCTTGGGGGATTGGGGGACAGGGATAGAAGAGCAGTACTTC

clone size: .
D gene: .
CDR3 length: 16
J gene: TRBJ1-1
V gene: TRBV5-1
CDR3 protein: CASSLAGGIIGTEAFF
CDR3 DNA: TGCGCCAGCAGCTTGGCCGGGGGAATAATCGGCACTGAAGCTTTCTTT

clone size: .
D gene: .
CDR3 length: 12
J gene: TRBJ2-3
V gene: TRBV30
CDR3 protein: CAWSVQADTQYF
CDR3 DNA: TGTGCCTGGAGTGTACAGGCAGATACGCAGTATTTT

clone size: .
D gene: TRBD1
CDR3 length: 13
J gene: TRBJ1-4
V gene: TRBV3-1/TRBV3-2
CDR3 protein: CASSQQGQGSLFF
CDR3 DNA: TGTGCCAGCAGCCAGCAGGGACAGGGGAGCCTGTTTTTT

clone size: .
D gene: .
CDR3 length: 15
J gene: TRBJ1-1
V gene: TRBV5-5
CDR3 protein: CASSSAATVNTEAFF
CDR3 DNA: TGTGCCAGCAGCTCCGCAGCGACAGTGAACACTGAAGCTTTCTTT

clone size: .
D gene: .
CDR3 length: 14
J gene: TRBJ1-2
V gene: TRBV4-3
CDR3 protein: CASSQAGGGVGYTF
CDR3 DNA: TGCGCCAGCAGCCAAGCGGGCGGGGGGGTTGGCTACACCTTC

clone size: many
D gene: .
CDR3 length: 15
J gene: TRBJ1-6
V gene: TRBV5-4
CDR3 protein: CASSLDSQSNSPLHF
CDR3 DNA: TGTGCCAGCAGCTTAGACAGCCAGAGTAATTCACCCCTCCACTTT

clone size: once
D gene: TRBD2
CDR3 length: 16
J gene: TRBJ2-3
V gene: TRBV28
CDR3 protein: CASSSPGGTSTDTQYF
CDR3 DNA: TGTGCCAGCAGTTCCCCGGGAGGGACTAGCACAGATACGCAGTATTTT

clone size: .
D gene: TRBD1
CDR3 length: 17
J gene: TRBJ1-6
V gene: TRBV9
CDR3 protein: CASSVGGSGGGTVPLHF
CDR3 DNA: TGTGCCAGCAGCGTAGGAGGTTCGGGAGGGGGCACAGTCCCCCTCCACTTT

clone size: .
D gene: .
CDR3 length: 14
J gene: TRBJ2-7
V gene: TRBV2
CDR3 protein: CASSPDSFAYEQYF
CDR3 DNA: TGTGCCAGCAGTCCTGACAGTTTTGCCTACGAGCAGTACTTC

clone size: many
D gene: .
CDR3 length: 11
J gene: TRBJ2-7
V gene: TRBV30
CDR3 protein: CAWSRDYEQYF
CDR3 DNA: TGTGCCTGGAGTCGGGACTACGAGCAGTACTTC

clone size: few
D gene: .
CDR3 length: 14
J gene: TRBJ1-2
V gene: TRBV28
CDR3 protein: CASSLGGQNYGYTF
CDR3 DNA: TGTGCCAGCAGTTTGGGGGGGCAGAACTATGGCTACACCTTC

clone size: .
D gene: .
CDR3 length: 13
J gene: TRBJ1-1
V gene: TRBV30
CDR3 protein: CAWSRNRDTEAFF
CDR3 DNA: TGTGCCTGGAGTAGGAACAGAGACACTGAAGCTTTCTTT

clone size: few
D gene: .
CDR3 length: 14
J gene: TRBJ1-2
V gene: TRBV3-1/TRBV3-2
CDR3 protein: CASSPAGGGEGYTF
CDR3 DNA: TGTGCCAGCAGCCCGGCAGGTGGGGGGGAGGGCTACACCTTC

clone size: .
D gene: .
CDR3 length: 14
J gene: TRBJ2-2
V gene: TRBV9
CDR3 protein: CASSVQGIAGELFF
CDR3 DNA: TGTGCCAGCAGCGTCCAGGGGATTGCCGGGGAGCTGTTTTTT

clone size: .
D gene: TRBD1
CDR3 length: 16
J gene: TRBJ1-5
V gene: TRBV7-2
CDR3 protein: CASSSGQGSSNQPQHF
CDR3 DNA: TGTGCCAGCAGCTCAGGACAGGGATCGAGCAATCAGCCCCAGCATTTT

clone size: .
D gene: TRBD2
CDR3 length: 17
J gene: TRBJ2-1
V gene: TRBV4-2
CDR3 protein: CASSQDNLAGGPDEQFF
CDR3 DNA: TGTGCCAGCAGCCAAGATAACCTAGCGGGGGGCCCAGATGAGCAGTTCTTC

clone size: .
D gene: .
CDR3 length: 15
J gene: TRBJ2-5
V gene: TRBV5-5
CDR3 protein: CASSADGTLDRAQYF
CDR3 DNA: TGTGCCAGCAGCGCGGACGGGACACTGGATCGGGCCCAGTACTTC

clone size: once
D gene: .
CDR3 length: 14
J gene: TRBJ2-3
V gene: TRBV29-1
CDR3 protein: CSVELVATTDTQYF
CDR3 DNA: TGCAGCGTTGAGCTAGTCGCCACCACAGATACGCAGTATTTT

clone size: few
D gene: TRBD1
CDR3 length: 16
J gene: TRBJ1-2
V gene: TRBV4-1
CDR3 protein: CASRDRPLQRGYGYTF
CDR3 DNA: TGCGCCAGCAGGGACAGGCCTCTACAGAGGGGGTATGGCTACACCTTC

clone size: few
D gene: .
CDR3 length: 13
J gene: TRBJ1-4
V gene: TRBV5-5
CDR3 protein: CASSPVANEKLFF
CDR3 DNA: TGTGCCAGCAGCCCGGTGGCTAATGAAAAACTGTTTTTT

clone size: few
D gene: TRBD1
CDR3 length: 16
J gene: TRBJ1-1
V gene: TRBV7-8
CDR3 protein: CASRSGTGVQNTEAFF
CDR3 DNA: TGTGCCAGCAGGTCCGGGACAGGGGTACAGAACACTGAAGCTTTCTTT

clone size: .
D gene: TRBD1
CDR3 length: 15
J gene: TRBJ1-3
V gene: TRBV7-3
CDR3 protein: CASSRDSNSGNTIYF
CDR3 DNA: TGTGCCAGCAGCCGGGACAGCAACTCTGGAAACACCATATATTTT

clone size: .
D gene: TRBD2
CDR3 length: 17
J gene: TRBJ2-1
V gene: TRBV29-1
CDR3 protein: CSVVGTSGRGAYLGQFF
CDR3 DNA: TGCAGCGTTGTAGGGACTAGCGGGAGGGGGGCCTACCTTGGGCAGTTCTTC

clone size: .
D gene: .
CDR3 length: 14
J gene: TRBJ1-5
V gene: TRBV5-1
CDR3 protein: CASSLSGSNQPQHF
CDR3 DNA: TGCGCCAGCAGCCTATCGGGTAGCAATCAGCCCCAGCATTTT

clone size: .
D gene: TRBD1
CDR3 length: 18
J gene: TRBJ2-2
V gene: TRBV11-3
CDR3 protein: CASSLGAIDRGYTGELFF
CDR3 DNA: TGTGCCAGCAGCTTAGGGGCTATTGACAGGGGCTACACCGGGGAGCTGTTTTTT

clone size: .
D gene: .
CDR3 length: 14
J gene: TRBJ1-1
V gene: TRBV30
CDR3 protein: CAWSPGEGWSEAFF
CDR3 DNA: TGTGCCTGGAGCCCGGGGGAGGGGTGGTCTGAAGCTTTCTTT

clone size: .
D gene: .
CDR3 length: 16
J gene: TRBJ1-5
V gene: TRBV6-1
CDR3 protein: CASSELEIHSNQPQHF
CDR3 DNA: TGTGCCAGCAGTGAATTAGAAATTCATAGCAATCAGCCCCAGCATTTT

clone size: .
D gene: .
CDR3 length: 15
J gene: TRBJ1-3
V gene: TRBV29-1
CDR3 protein: CSVSPGGPSGNTIYF
CDR3 DNA: TGCAGCGTCTCCCCAGGAGGCCCCTCTGGAAACACCATATATTTT

clone size: few
D gene: .
CDR3 length: 12
J gene: TRBJ1-1
V gene: TRBV5-4
CDR3 protein: CASSGAGTEAFF
CDR3 DNA: TGTGCCAGCAGCGGGGCAGGGACTGAAGCTTTCTTT

clone size: few
D gene: .
CDR3 length: 16
J gene: TRBJ1-3
V gene: TRBV19
CDR3 protein: CASRAHQATSGNTIYF
CDR3 DNA: TGTGCCAGTAGGGCTCACCAGGCAACCTCTGGAAACACCATATATTTT

clone size: .
D gene: .
CDR3 length: 14
J gene: TRBJ1-1
V gene: TRBV14
CDR3 protein: CASSQAWQGAEAFF
CDR3 DNA: TGTGCCAGCAGCCAAGCGTGGCAGGGCGCTGAAGCTTTCTTT

clone size: .
D gene: .
CDR3 length: 13
J gene: TRBJ2-7
V gene: TRBV15
CDR3 protein: CATSIGRLYEQYF
CDR3 DNA: TGTGCCACCAGCATAGGGAGACTCTACGAGCAGTACTTC

clone size: .
D gene: .
CDR3 length: 13
J gene: TRBJ1-1
V gene: TRBV28
CDR3 protein: CASSPRADTEAFF
CDR3 DNA: TGTGCCAGCAGTCCCAGGGCGGACACTGAAGCTTTCTTT